The clone carrying this T cell receptor beta chain turned up a few times. The antigen is undetermined. TCRdb used MiXCR to reprocess the reads, holding one entry per CDR3 protein. The repertoire has 55,000 to 80,000 distinct CDR3 sequences, roughly 20% of them found once; the top ten carry over 2%. These data belong to a study of lung T cells in sarcoidosis with Löfgren's syndrome. Study-level information: Sarcoidosis features CD4+ T cell accumulation in bronchoalveolar lavage fluid. Löfgren's syndrome patients were the main repertoire analysis focus. General study results and limits: Versus controls, Löfgren's syndrome patients reportedly showed TRAV12-1 and TRBV2 as most expanded. TRAV12-1 preferentially paired with TRBV2, with homologous CDR3s.

V gave up 0 bases and J gave up 0 bases, with 6 bases separating them. The CDR3 spans 15 residues. Per the germline V gene, CDR1 is LNHDA and CDR2 is SQIVND (reference sequence). This clonotype was obtained from a human donor with sarcoidosis (Löfgren's syndrome or another form), or a control subject (not recorded which). Sequences were obtained from CD4+ T cells from PBMCs. The chain is built from TRBV19 and TRBJ2-1; D remains ambiguous. In DNA, the CDR3 is TGTGCCAGTAGTATAGACAGGAGCTCCTACAATGAGCAGTTCTTC. Protein product: CASSIDRSSYNEQFF.